Listed below are T cell receptor beta chains from one sample, sequenced in a study of OX40 agonist ivuxolimab in advanced cancers. Only in-frame clones appear in the TCRdb table, and some are missing; sequencing was by immunoSEQ multiplex PCR. The table includes about 55,000 clones, about nine tenths detected once. The sequencing used CD4+ or CD8+ T cells sorted from blood, collected in a trial of the OX40 agonist ivuxolimab. The receptors were sampled from an adult with an advanced solid tumor such as melanoma, head and neck, liver or kidney cancer. CDR3s include the opening cysteine and the closing phenylalanine or tryptophan. The D gene is left open where the match is weak. Clone size is given for some rows only: seen once, a few or many times, or a class if the clone is expanded.

TRBJ1-3	NA	few	TRBV2	TGTGCCAGCAGGAGGGGGGGCAGCTCTGGAAACACCATATATTTT	CASRRGGSSGNTIYF
TRBJ2-7	NA	NA	TRBV7-9	TGTGCCAGCAGCCGAACAGGACACTCCTACGAGCAGTACTTC	CASSRTGHSYEQYF
TRBJ1-2	NA	NA	TRBV19	TGTGCCAGTACCACTTTCCCGACAGGTGGCTACACCTTC	CASTTFPTGGYTF
TRBJ1-5	NA	NA	TRBV2	TGTGCCAGCAGTATAGAAAGGGAGAAGCCCCAGCATTTT	CASSIEREKPQHF
TRBJ1-1	NA	NA	TRBV5-1	TGCGCCAGCAGCCTACAGGGCTCGAACACTGAAGCTTTCTTT	CASSLQGSNTEAFF
TRBJ1-5	NA	NA	TRBV28	TGTGCCAGCAGTTTGTCCCAGGGGCACAATCAGCCCCAGCATTTT	CASSLSQGHNQPQHF
TRBJ1-1	NA	NA	TRBV28	TGTGCCAGCAGTTTATTTGCTGAAGCTTTCTTT	CASSLFAEAFF
TRBJ1-5	NA	NA	TRBV2	TGTGCCAGCACGGGTGAGGGCCGCGGCCCCCAGCATTTT	CASTGEGRGPQHF
TRBJ2-7	NA	NA	TRBV9	TGTGCCAGCAGCCCCCAGGACTGGTCCTACGAGCAGTACTTC	CASSPQDWSYEQYF
TRBJ2-2	NA	NA	TRBV21-1	TGTGCCAGCAGCAAGAGGCAGAGGGACACCGGGGAGCTGTTTTTT	CASSKRQRDTGELFF
TRBJ2-1	NA	once	TRBV5-1	TGCGCCAGCAGCCCGGGGACCAGAAGCTCCTACAATGAGCAGTTCTTC	CASSPGTRSSYNEQFF
TRBJ2-5	TRBD1	NA	TRBV18	TGTGCCAGCTCACCCGACAGGGTGGGGGCCCAAGAGACCCAGTACTTC	CASSPDRVGAQETQYF
TRBJ2-4	NA	NA	TRBV5-1	TGCGCCAGCAGTAGACTAGATCAAAACATTCAGTACTTC	CASSRLDQNIQYF
TRBJ2-3	NA	NA	TRBV6-4	TGTGCCAGCAGTGACAGGGGAAGAACAGGGGATACGCAGTATTTT	CASSDRGRTGDTQYF
TRBJ2-2	TRBD1	NA	TRBV2	TGTGCCAGCAGTGCTGTGGGACAGGGGGAGCTGTTTTTT	CASSAVGQGELFF
TRBJ2-2	NA	NA	TRBV28	TGTGCCAGCAGTTTAGTTACCGGGGAGCTGTTTTTT	CASSLVTGELFF
TRBJ1-1	TRBD1	NA	TRBV10-3	TGTGCCATCATGGCTTCGGCAGGGGGGAGGACTGAAGCTTTCTTT	CAIMASAGGRTEAFF
TRBJ1-3	NA	once	TRBV19	TGTGCCAGTACCGTGACCTGGGGCGGAAACACCATATATTTT	CASTVTWGGNTIYF
TRBJ2-7	TRBD2	NA	TRBV6-5	TGTGCCAGCAGTTACGCCCTAGCGGCCAAACCCTACGAGCAGTACTTC	CASSYALAAKPYEQYF
TRBJ2-2	NA	NA	TRBV11-3	TGTGCCAGCAGCCAGTACACAGGGAACACCGGGGAGCTGTTTTTT	CASSQYTGNTGELFF
TRBJ1-5	NA	NA	TRBV29-1	TGCAGCGTTGAACCGGGGGTCAATCAGCCCCAGCATTTT	CSVEPGVNQPQHF
TRBJ1-2	TRBD1	NA	TRBV30	TGTGCCTGGATACAGGGGGCGAACTATGGCTACACCTTC	CAWIQGANYGYTF
TRBJ2-5	NA	NA	TRBV2	TGTGCCAGCAGTGTCGGGGTGGGGAAAGAGACCCAGTACTTC	CASSVGVGKETQYF
TRBJ2-7	NA	NA	TRBV11-2	TGTGCCAGCAGCCCACAGGGATTAGGGCCTCTCGAGCAGTACTTC	CASSPQGLGPLEQYF
TRBJ2-7	NA	once	TRBV10-1	TGCGCCAGCAGTGTGGGAAGAGGCGAGCAGTACTTC	CASSVGRGEQYF
TRBJ2-7	NA	NA	TRBV6-1	TGTGCCACCCAGGACGAGCAGTACTTC	CATQDEQYF
TRBJ1-1	NA	NA	TRBV5-1	TGCGCCAGCAGCTTGGAGGTTGCAGGGCCGAAAACTGAAGCTTTCTTT	CASSLEVAGPKTEAFF
TRBJ2-7	TRBD2	NA	TRBV6-5	TGTGCCAGCAGTACCGGGACTAGCGGGAGGTGGCAGTACTTC	CASSTGTSGRWQYF
TRBJ2-7	TRBD1	NA	TRBV4-1	TGCGCCAGCAGCCAGGACGACCCCGGGACAGGGGGAGGCGAGCAGTACTTC	CASSQDDPGTGGGEQYF
TRBJ2-3	NA	NA	TRBV18	TGTGCCAGCTCACCACGAGGCGTGACAGATACGCAGTATTTT	CASSPRGVTDTQYF
TRBJ2-5	TRBD2	NA	TRBV6-5	TGTGCCAGCAGTTACTCGGGGAGGGAGTGGGAGACCCAGTACTTC	CASSYSGREWETQYF
TRBJ1-2	NA	NA	TRBV11-1	TGTGCCAGCGCGGAGGAGGGGGGCTATGGCTACACCTTC	CASAEEGGYGYTF
TRBJ1-1	NA	NA	TRBV5-1	TGCGCCAGCAGCTGGCAGGGAGGCAGTAACACTGAAGCTTTCTTT	CASSWQGGSNTEAFF
TRBJ2-5	TRBD2	NA	TRBV9	TGTGCCAGCAGCTTTTCAGGACTAGCTCGGGAGACCCAGTACTTC	CASSFSGLARETQYF
TRBJ1-5	TRBD1	NA	TRBV28	TGTGCCAGCAGTTTCAGGCAGGGGGGTTACCAGCCCCAGCATTTT	CASSFRQGGYQPQHF
TRBJ1-4	NA	NA	TRBV9	TGTGCCAGCAGCGTAGGGGACGGTGTTGAAAAACTGTTTTTT	CASSVGDGVEKLFF
TRBJ2-7	TRBD2	NA	TRBV4-1	TGCGCCAGCAGCCAAGGCGCTAGCGGAACCTACGAGCAGTACTTC	CASSQGASGTYEQYF
TRBJ1-5	NA	NA	TRBV28	TGTGCCAGCAGTTTACTCAATCAGCCCCAGCATTTT	CASSLLNQPQHF
TRBJ2-4	NA	NA	TRBV28	TGTGCCAGCAGTTTAAGTGCCGAACCACCCATTCAGTACTTC	CASSLSAEPPIQYF
TRBJ1-6	NA	NA	TRBV27	TGTGCCAGCAGTTTAAGCCGGGGGCGCGGGGTTATTAATTCACCCCTCCACTTT	CASSLSRGRGVINSPLHF
TRBJ1-3	NA	few	TRBV9	TGTGCCAGCAGCGCCAACATGAGGGGACCTGGAAACACCATATATTTT	CASSANMRGPGNTIYF
TRBJ2-1	NA	NA	TRBV9	TGTGCCAGCAGCGTAGCGGCGGGCTCCTACAATGAGCAGTTCTTC	CASSVAAGSYNEQFF
TRBJ2-5	NA	NA	TRBV5-4	TGTGCCAGCAGCCCGGGTAAGCTATGGGAGACCCAGTACTTC	CASSPGKLWETQYF
TRBJ1-5	NA	few	TRBV2	TGTGCCAGCAGGCTGACAGCCAGCAATCAGCCCCAGCATTTT	CASRLTASNQPQHF
TRBJ2-1	TRBD2	NA	TRBV7-7	TGTGCTAGCAGCCCTGGGACTAGCGGGATCGGGGAGCAGTTCTTC	CASSPGTSGIGEQFF
TRBJ1-1	NA	NA	TRBV23-1	TGCGCCAGCAGTAGGGGAGATCCCACTGAAGCTTTCTTT	CASSRGDPTEAFF
TRBJ1-3	NA	NA	TRBV18	TGTGCCAGCTCACCTATCGGGGTGAGCAACACCATATATTTT	CASSPIGVSNTIYF
TRBJ1-2	NA	NA	TRBV28	TGTGCCAGCAATCAACCCCCCAATGGCTACACCTTC	CASNQPPNGYTF
TRBJ2-4	NA	NA	TRBV2	TGTGCCAGCAGTGAAAATAGGGCGGCCAAAAACATTCAGTACTTC	CASSENRAAKNIQYF
TRBJ1-1	TRBD1	NA	TRBV27	TGTGCCAGCAGTTTCAGGGCGACAGGGCTCCCTGAGTACACTGAAGCTTTCTTT	CASSFRATGLPEYTEAFF
TRBJ2-3	TRBD2	NA	TRBV7-6	TGTGCCAGCAGCTTGAAGGCTAGCGGGAGGGGGGATACGCAGTATTTT	CASSLKASGRGDTQYF
TRBJ2-5	NA	NA	TRBV6-1	TGTGCCAGCAGTGAAGCGGAACGGAGTCAAGAGACCCAGTACTTC	CASSEAERSQETQYF
TRBJ1-1	NA	NA	TRBV11-2	TGTGCCAGCAGCCCCCATGTGGGGTTCGGGACTGAAGCTTTCTTT	CASSPHVGFGTEAFF
TRBJ1-2	NA	once	TRBV28	TGTGCCAGCGAGGGACATGGCTACACCTTC	CASEGHGYTF